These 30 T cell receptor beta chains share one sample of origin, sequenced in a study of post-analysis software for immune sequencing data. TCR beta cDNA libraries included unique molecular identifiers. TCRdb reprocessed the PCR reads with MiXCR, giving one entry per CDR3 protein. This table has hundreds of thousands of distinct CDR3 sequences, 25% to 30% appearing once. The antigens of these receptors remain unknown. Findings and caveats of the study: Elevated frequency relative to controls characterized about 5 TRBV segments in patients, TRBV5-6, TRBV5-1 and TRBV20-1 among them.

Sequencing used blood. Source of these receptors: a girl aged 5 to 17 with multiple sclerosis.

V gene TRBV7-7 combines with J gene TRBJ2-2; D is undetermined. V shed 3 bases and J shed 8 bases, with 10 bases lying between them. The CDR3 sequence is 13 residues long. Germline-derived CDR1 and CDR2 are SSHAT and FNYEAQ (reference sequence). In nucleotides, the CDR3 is TGTGCCAGCAGCTTGGGCCTAGGGGGGGAGCTGTTTTTT. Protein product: CASSLGLGGELFF.

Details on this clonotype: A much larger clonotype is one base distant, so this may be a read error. CDR3 nucleotides: TGTGCCATCAGTGGCCAGGGGCCCGGGGTCTACAATGAGCAGTACTTC. It yields the protein CAISGQGPGVYNEQYF. The chain couples TRBV10-3 to TRBJ2-7, with D perhaps matching TRBD1 (6 bases). This CDR3 is built from 16 residues. Germline CDR1 and CDR2: ENHRY and SYGVKD. V dropped 4 bases and J dropped 7 bases, with 23 bases sitting between them.

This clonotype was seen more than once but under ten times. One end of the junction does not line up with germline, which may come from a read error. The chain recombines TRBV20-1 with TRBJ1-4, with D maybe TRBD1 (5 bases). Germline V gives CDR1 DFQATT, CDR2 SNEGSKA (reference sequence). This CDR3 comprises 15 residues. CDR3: CGASGDAATNEKLFF. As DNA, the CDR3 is TGCGGTGCTAGCGGGGACGCGGCAACTAATGAAAAACTGTTTTTT.

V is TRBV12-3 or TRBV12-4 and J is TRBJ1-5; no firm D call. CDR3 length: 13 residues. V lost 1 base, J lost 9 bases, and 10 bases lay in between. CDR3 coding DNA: TGTGCCAGCAGTTTAGAGGCTGGAGGGCCCCAGCATTTT. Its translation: CASSLEAGGPQHF.

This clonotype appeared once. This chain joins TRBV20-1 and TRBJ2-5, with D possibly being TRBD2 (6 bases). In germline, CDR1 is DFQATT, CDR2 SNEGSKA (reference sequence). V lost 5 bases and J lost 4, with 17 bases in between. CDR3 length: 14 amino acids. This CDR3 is CSARSGSRRETQYF. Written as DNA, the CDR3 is TGCAGTGCTCGAAGCGGGTCCCGGCGAGAGACCCAGTACTTC.

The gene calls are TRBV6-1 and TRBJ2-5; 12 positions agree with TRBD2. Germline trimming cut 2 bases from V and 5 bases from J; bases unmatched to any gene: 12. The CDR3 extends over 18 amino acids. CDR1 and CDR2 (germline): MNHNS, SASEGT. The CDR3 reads CASSEFLAGGLEVETQYF. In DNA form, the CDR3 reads TGTGCCAGCAGTGAATTTCTAGCGGGAGGGCTAGAGGTGGAGACCCAGTACTTC.

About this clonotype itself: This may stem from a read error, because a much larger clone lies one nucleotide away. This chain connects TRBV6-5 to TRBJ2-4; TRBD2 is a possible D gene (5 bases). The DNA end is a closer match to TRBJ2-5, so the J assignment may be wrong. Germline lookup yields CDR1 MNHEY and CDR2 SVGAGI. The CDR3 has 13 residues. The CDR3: CASSCGGRETQYF. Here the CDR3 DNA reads TGTGCCAGCAGTTGCGGTGGGAGAGAGACCCAGTACTTC.

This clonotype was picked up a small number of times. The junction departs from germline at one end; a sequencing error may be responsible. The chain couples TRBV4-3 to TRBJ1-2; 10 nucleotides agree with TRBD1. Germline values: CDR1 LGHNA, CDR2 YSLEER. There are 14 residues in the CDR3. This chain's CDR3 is CASSGDRGFYGYIF. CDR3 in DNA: TGCGCCAGCAGCGGGGACAGGGGATTCTATGGCTACATCTTC.

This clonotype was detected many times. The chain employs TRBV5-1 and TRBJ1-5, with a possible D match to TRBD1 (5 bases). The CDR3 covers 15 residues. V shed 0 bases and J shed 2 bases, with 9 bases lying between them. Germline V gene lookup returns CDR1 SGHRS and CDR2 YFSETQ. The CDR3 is CASSLGGAGNQPQHF. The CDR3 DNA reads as TGCGCCAGCAGCTTGGGTGGGGCCGGCAATCAGCCCCAGCATTTT.

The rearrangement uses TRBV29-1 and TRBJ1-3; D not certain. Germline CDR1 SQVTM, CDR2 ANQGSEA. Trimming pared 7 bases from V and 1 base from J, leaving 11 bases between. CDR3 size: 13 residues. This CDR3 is CSASPSSGNTIYF. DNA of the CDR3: TGCAGCGCCAGTCCGAGTTCTGGAAACACCATATATTTT. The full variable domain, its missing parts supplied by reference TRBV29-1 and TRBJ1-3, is SAVISQKPSRDICQRGTSLTIQCQVDSQVTMMFWYRQQPGQSLTLIATANQGSEATYESGFVIDKFPISRPNLTFSTLTVSNMSPEDSSIYLCSASPSSGNTIYFGEGSWLTVV.

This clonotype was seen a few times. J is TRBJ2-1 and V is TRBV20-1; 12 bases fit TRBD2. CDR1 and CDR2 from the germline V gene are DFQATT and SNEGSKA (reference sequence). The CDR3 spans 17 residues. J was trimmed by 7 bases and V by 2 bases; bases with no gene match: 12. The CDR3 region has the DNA TGCAGTGCTAGATTCCCGGGACTAGCGGGCCTTGCGAATGAGCAGTTCTTC. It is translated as CSARFPGLAGLANEQFF.

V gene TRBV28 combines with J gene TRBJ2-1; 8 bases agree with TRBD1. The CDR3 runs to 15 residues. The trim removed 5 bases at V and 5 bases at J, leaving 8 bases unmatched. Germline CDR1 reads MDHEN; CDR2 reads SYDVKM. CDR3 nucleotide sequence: TGTGCCAGCAGTCCGGACAGGGCTTCCCACAATGAGCAGTTCTTC. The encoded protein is CASSPDRASHNEQFF.

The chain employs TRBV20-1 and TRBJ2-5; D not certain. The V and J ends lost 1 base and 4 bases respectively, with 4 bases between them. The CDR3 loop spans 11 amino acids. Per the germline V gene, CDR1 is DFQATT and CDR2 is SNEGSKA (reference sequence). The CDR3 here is CSARGPETQYF. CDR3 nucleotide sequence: TGCAGTGCTAGAGGTCCAGAGACCCAGTACTTC.

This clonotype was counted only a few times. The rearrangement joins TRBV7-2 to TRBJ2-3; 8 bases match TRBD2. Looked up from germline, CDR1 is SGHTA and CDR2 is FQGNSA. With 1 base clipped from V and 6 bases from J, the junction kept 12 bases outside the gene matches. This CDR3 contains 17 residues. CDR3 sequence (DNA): TGTGCCAGCAGCTTAGAACGAGCGGGAGCCCTGAGGGATACGCAGTATTTT. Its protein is CASSLERAGALRDTQYF.

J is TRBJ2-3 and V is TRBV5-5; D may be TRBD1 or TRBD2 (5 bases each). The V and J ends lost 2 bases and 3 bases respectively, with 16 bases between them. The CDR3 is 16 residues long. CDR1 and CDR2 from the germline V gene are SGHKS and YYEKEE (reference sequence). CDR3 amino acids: CASSFFGGGRTDTQYF. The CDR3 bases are TGTGCCAGCAGCTTTTTCGGTGGGGGTCGGACAGATACGCAGTATTTT.

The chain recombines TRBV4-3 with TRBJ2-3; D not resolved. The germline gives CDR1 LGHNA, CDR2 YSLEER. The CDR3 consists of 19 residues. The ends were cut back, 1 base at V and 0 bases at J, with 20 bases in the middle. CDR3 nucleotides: TGCGCCAGCAGCCAAGTAGTAGCCGGGCAAATCCCTAGCACAGATACGCAGTATTTT. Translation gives CASSQVVAGQIPSTDTQYF.

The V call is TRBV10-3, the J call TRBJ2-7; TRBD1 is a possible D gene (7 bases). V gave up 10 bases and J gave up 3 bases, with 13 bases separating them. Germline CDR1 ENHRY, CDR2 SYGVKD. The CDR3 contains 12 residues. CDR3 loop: CATGDSYYEQYF. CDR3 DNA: TGTGCCACGGGGGACAGCTACTACGAGCAGTACTTC.

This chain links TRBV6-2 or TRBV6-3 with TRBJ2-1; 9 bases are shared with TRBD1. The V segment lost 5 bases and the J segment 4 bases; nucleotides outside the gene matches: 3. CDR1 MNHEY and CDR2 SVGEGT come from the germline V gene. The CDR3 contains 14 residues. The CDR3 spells CASSGTGSYNEQFF. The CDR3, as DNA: TGTGCCAGCAGTGGGACAGGGTCGTACAATGAGCAGTTCTTC.

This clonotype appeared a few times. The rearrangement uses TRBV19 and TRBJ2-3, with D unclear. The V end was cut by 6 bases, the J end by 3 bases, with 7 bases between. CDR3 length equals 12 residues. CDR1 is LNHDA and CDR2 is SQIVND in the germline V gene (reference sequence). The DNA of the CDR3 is TGTGCCAGTAGCGCTCTTACAGATACGCAGTATTTT. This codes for CASSALTDTQYF. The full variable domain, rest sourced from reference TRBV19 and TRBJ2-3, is DGGITQSPKYLFRKEGQNVTLSCEQNLNHDAMYWYRQDPGQGLRLIYYSQIVNDFQKGDIAEGYSVSREKKESFPLTVTSAQKNPTAFYLCASSALTDTQYFGPGTRLTVL.

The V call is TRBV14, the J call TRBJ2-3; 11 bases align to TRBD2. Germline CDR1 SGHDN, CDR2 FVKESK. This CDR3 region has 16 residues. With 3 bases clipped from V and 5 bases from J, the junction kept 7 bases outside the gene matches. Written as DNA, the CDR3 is TGTGCCAGCAGCCAGCTTCTAGCGGGAGGAGGAGATACGCAGTATTTT. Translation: CASSQLLAGGGDTQYF.

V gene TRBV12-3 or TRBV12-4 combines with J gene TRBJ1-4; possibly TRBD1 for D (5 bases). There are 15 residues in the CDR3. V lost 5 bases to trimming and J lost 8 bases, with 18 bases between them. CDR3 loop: CASSKDGTAHEKLFF. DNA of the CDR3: TGTGCCAGCAGTAAAGACGGGACGGCCCACGAAAAACTGTTTTTT.

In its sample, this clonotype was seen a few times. DNA for the CDR3: TGTGCCAGCCTTAATAGCTACACAGATACGCAGTATTTT. Its translation is CASLNSYTDTQYF. V usage is TRBV28 and J usage is TRBJ2-3; D is unclear. The CDR3 runs 13 residues. V lost 8 bases, J lost 2 bases, and 11 bases lay in between. Germline loops: CDR1 MDHEN, CDR2 SYDVKM.

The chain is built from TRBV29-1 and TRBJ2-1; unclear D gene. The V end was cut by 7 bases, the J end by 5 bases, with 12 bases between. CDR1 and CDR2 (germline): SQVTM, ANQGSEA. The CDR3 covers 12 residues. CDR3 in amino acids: CSGRPGHNEQFF. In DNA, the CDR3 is TGCAGCGGAAGACCTGGTCACAATGAGCAGTTCTTC.

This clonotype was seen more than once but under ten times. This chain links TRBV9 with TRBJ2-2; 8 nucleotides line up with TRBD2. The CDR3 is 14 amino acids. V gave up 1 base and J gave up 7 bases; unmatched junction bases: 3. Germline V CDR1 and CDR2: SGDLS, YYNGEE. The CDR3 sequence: CASSVMAGGGELFF. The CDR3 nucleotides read TGTGCCAGCAGCGTAATGGCGGGGGGCGGGGAGCTGTTTTTT.

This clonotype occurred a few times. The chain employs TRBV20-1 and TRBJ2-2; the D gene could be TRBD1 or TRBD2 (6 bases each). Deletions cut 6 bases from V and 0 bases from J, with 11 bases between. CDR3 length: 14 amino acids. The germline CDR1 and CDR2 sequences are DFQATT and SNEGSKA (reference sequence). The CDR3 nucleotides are TGCAGTGCCCGGGGGCAGCCGAACACCGGGGAGCTGTTTTTT. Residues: CSARGQPNTGELFF.

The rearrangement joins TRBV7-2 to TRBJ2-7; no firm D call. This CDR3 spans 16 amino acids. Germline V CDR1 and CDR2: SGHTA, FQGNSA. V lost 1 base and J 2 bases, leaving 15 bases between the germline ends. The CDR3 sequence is CASSLGPGPLTYEQYF. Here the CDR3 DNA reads TGTGCCAGCAGCTTAGGGCCGGGCCCATTAACCTACGAGCAGTACTTC.

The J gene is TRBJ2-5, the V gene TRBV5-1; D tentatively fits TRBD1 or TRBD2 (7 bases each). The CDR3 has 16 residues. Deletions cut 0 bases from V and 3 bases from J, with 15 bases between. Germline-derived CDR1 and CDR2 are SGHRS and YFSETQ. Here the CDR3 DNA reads TGCGCCAGCAGCTTGGAGGCAGGGGGGGGTGAAGAGACCCAGTACTTC. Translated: CASSLEAGGGEETQYF.

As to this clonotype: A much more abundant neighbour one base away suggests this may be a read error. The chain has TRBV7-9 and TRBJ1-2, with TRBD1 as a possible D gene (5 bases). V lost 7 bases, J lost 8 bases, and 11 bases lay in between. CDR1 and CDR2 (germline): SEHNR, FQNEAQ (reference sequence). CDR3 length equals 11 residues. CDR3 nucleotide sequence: TGTGCCAGCACCGGGACGGTCGGCTACACCTTC. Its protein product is CASTGTVGYTF.

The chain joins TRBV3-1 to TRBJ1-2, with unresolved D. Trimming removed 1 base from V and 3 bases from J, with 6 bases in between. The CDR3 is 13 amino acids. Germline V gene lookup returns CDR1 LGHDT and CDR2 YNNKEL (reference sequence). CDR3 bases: TGTGCCAGCAGCCAAGGTACCGACTATGGCTACACCTTC. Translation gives CASSQGTDYGYTF.

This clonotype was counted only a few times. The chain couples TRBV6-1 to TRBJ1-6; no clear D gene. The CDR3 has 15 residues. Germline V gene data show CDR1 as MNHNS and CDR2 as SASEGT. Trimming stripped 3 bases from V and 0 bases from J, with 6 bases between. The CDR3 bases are TGTGCCAGCAGTGACAGGCGCTCCTATAATTCACCCCTCCACTTT. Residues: CASSDRRSYNSPLHF.